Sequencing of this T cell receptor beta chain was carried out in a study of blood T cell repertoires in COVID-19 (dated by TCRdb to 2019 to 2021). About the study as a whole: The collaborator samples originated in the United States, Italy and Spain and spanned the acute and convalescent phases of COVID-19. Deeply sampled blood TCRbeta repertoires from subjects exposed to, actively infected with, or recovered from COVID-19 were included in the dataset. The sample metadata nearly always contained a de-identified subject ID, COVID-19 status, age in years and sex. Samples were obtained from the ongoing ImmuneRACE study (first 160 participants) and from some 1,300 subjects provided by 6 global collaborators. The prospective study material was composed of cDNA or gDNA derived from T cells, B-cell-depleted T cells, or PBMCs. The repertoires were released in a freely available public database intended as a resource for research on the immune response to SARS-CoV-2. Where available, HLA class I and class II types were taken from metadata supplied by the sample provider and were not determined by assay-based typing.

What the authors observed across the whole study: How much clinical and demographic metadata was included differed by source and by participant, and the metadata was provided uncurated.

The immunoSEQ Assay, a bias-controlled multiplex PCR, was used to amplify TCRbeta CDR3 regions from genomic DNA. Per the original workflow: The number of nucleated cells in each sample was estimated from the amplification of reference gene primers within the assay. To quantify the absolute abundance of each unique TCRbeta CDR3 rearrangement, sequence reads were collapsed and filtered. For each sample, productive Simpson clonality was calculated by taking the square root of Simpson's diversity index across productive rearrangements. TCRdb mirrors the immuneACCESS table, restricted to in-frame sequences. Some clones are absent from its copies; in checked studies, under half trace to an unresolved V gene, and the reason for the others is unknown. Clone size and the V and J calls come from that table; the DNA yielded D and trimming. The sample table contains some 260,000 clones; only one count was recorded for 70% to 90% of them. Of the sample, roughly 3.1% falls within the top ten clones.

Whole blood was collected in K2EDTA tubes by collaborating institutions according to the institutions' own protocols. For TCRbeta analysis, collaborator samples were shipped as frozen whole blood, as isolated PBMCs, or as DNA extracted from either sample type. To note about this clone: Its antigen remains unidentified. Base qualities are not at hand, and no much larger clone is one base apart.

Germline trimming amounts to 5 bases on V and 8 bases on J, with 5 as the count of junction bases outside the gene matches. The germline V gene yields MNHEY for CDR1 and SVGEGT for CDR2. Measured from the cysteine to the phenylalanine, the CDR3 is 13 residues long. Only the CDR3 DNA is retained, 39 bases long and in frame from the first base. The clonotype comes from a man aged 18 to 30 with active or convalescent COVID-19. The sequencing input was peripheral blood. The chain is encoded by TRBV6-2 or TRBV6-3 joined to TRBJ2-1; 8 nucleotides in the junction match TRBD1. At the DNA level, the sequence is TGTGCCAGCAGTCAGACAGGGGTCGATGAGCAGTTCTTC. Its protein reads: CASSQTGVDEQFF.